The 26 T cell receptor beta chains in this list originate from one sample, sequenced in a study of blood T cells in healthy people across ages. The second PCR ran about 6 to 12 cycles with a sample-barcoded 5' primer and J-beta primers. One entry per CDR3 protein, called by TCRdb with MiXCR from the 5' RACE reads. The sample consists of about 2 million distinct CDR3 sequences, roughly 49% of them appearing once. The sample taken for sequencing was blood. Receptors originate from a woman aged 40 to 55 in good health.

Here the CDR3 reads CATSRDFAGSTYEQYF. The CDR3 bases are TGTGCCACCAGCAGAGATTTTGCGGGGTCAACCTACGAGCAGTACTTC. The rearrangement links TRBV15 to TRBJ2-7; D is possibly TRBD2 (6 bases). Trimming left V 0 bases short and J 2 bases short, with 14 bases between. Germline CDR1 reads LNHNV; CDR2 reads YYDKDF (reference sequence). The CDR3 length is 16 residues.

The chain recombines TRBV27 with TRBJ1-1; D is possibly TRBD1 (6 bases). This CDR3 is built from 13 residues. In germline, CDR1 is MNHEY, CDR2 SMNVEV (reference sequence). The V gene lost 11 bases and the J gene lost 8 bases, with 21 bases spanning the gap. CDR3 sequence (DNA): TGTGCCGCGGGGGCTGGGCCTACTCTGGAAGCTTTCTTT. It is translated as CAAGAGPTLEAFF.

There are a few counts of this clonotype. The rearrangement joins TRBV7-9 to TRBJ1-6, with 11 positions matching TRBD1. V lost 5 bases to trimming and J lost 9 bases; unmatched junction nucleotides: 15. The CDR3 is 18 amino acids. The V gene's germline CDR1 is SEHNR and CDR2 FQNEAQ (reference sequence). In DNA form, the CDR3 reads TGTGCCAGCAGCCGTTCAGCTCGCGGGACAGGGGGGAGTTCACCCCTCCACTTT. Amino acids: CASSRSARGTGGSSPLHF.

This clonotype turned up a few times. The chain joins TRBV29-1 to TRBJ2-7; D gene ambiguous. CDR1 is SQVTM, CDR2 ANQGSEA, per germline. Trimming removed 5 bases from V and 0 bases from J, with 11 bases in between. The CDR3 spans 13 residues. The CDR3 loop reads CSVISGSSYEQYF. The CDR3 coding sequence is TGCAGCGTTATCTCAGGTAGCTCCTACGAGCAGTACTTC.

The V gene is TRBV6-2 or TRBV6-3, the J gene TRBJ1-3; D perhaps matches TRBD1 (5 bases). CDR1 is MNHEY and CDR2 is SVGEGT in the germline V gene. V was cut by 0 bases and J by 0 bases, with 12 bases left in between. This CDR3 has 17 amino acids. For the CDR3, the DNA is TGTGCCAGCAGTTACTCGGGCAGGACAAGCTCTGGAAACACCATATATTTT. It encodes CASSYSGRTSSGNTIYF.

CDR3 protein: CASSYTGNDGYTF. The CDR3 DNA follows: TGTGCCAGCAGCTATACAGGAAACGATGGCTACACCTTC. V usage is TRBV7-9 and J usage is TRBJ1-2; D is possibly TRBD1 (5 bases). CDR3 length equals 13 residues. CDR1 and CDR2 from the germline V gene are SEHNR and FQNEAQ (reference sequence). The germline V and J ends were trimmed by 4 bases and 6 bases, with 12 bases remaining between them.

CDR3 loop: CSASRGGIEKLFF. CDR3 in DNA: TGCAGTGCTAGCAGGGGAGGAATTGAAAAACTGTTTTTT. The chain links TRBV20-1 to TRBJ1-4; tentatively, D is TRBD1 (6 bases). The CDR3 length is 13 residues. Per germline, CDR1 DFQATT and CDR2 SNEGSKA (reference sequence). Trimming shortened V by 3 bases and J by 7 bases, and 12 bases separated the two germline ends.

The rearrangement links TRBV2 to TRBJ2-1; perhaps TRBD1 as D (6 bases). V lost 2 bases and J 7 bases, leaving 21 bases between the germline ends. Germline-derived CDR1 and CDR2 are SNHLY and FYNNEI. The CDR3 covers 17 residues. In DNA, the CDR3 is TGTGCCAGCAGTGAATCAGGCGGTTGGGGGCCGAGGAATGAGCAGTTCTTC. Translated, it gives CASSESGGWGPRNEQFF.

The table lists this clonotype with a few counts. One end of the junction does not line up with germline, which may come from a read error. The chain links TRBV20-1 to TRBJ2-4; D might be TRBD1 (7 bases). TRBJ2-5 explains the end of the DNA better; the J call may be wrong. The CDR3 spans 16 residues. In germline, CDR1 is DFQATT, CDR2 SNEGSKA (reference sequence). The CDR3 spells CSGRPGDRIRGETQYF. The CDR3 DNA is TGCAGTGGTAGACCGGGGGACAGAATACGTGGAGAGACCCAGTACTTC.

The chain joins TRBV20-1 to TRBJ1-2; D is unresolved. This CDR3 is 13 amino acids long. Germline V gene lookup returns CDR1 DFQATT and CDR2 SNEGSKA (reference sequence). V lost 6 bases and J lost 0, with 11 bases in between. The CDR3 spells CSAPVRANYGYTF. CDR3 sequence (DNA): TGCAGTGCCCCGGTCCGTGCTAACTATGGCTACACCTTC.

The rearrangement uses TRBV6-5 and TRBJ1-6, with D unclear. CDR1 is MNHEY and CDR2 is SVGAGI in the germline V gene. CDR3 length: 14 residues. The V gene lost 1 base and the J gene lost 10 bases, with 11 bases spanning the gap. DNA for the CDR3: TGTGCCAGCAGTTACTTTTTCGGGGAATCACCCCTCCACTTT. Protein sequence: CASSYFFGESPLHF.

The chain joins TRBV27 to TRBJ2-5; a possible D gene is TRBD2 (6 bases). CDR3 length equals 16 residues. Germline loops: CDR1 MNHEY, CDR2 SMNVEV (reference sequence). The ends were cut back, 6 bases at V and 2 bases at J, with 19 bases in the middle. The CDR3 loop is CASSPLIAASQETQYF. Written as DNA, the CDR3 is TGTGCCAGCAGCCCTCTAATAGCGGCTTCGCAAGAGACCCAGTACTTC.

This rearrangement joins TRBV28 to TRBJ2-4; 7 nucleotides agree with TRBD1. TRBJ2-7 matches the DNA end more closely, so the J call is doubtful. The V gene's germline CDR1 is MDHEN and CDR2 SYDVKM. The length of the CDR3 is 14 residues. The CDR3 sequence is CASNIPGQPYEQYF. The CDR3 coding sequence is TGTGCCAGCAATATCCCGGGACAGCCCTACGAGCAGTACTTC.

This clonotype was seen only a few times. The gene calls are TRBV20-1 and TRBJ2-1; D is undetermined. CDR1 DFQATT and CDR2 SNEGSKA come from the germline V gene (reference sequence). This CDR3 has 15 residues. The V and J ends lost 3 bases and 6 bases respectively, with 18 bases between them. This CDR3 reads CSASPQRIGPNEQFF. The CDR3 DNA reads TGCAGTGCTAGCCCCCAGAGGATCGGACCCAATGAGCAGTTCTTC.

This clonotype occurred a few times. The rearrangement uses TRBV10-3 and TRBJ2-1; D not certain. The V gene's germline CDR1 is ENHRY and CDR2 SYGVKD. The CDR3 length is 13 residues. V dropped 6 bases and J dropped 3 bases, with 9 bases sitting between them. The CDR3 loop reads CAIRGSIYNEQFF. The CDR3 DNA sequence: TGTGCCATCAGAGGATCAATCTACAATGAGCAGTTCTTC.

A few counts support this clonotype. In nucleotides, the CDR3 is TGTGCCAGCAGCCAAGATCCCGGGACTAGGGCCCGACCTGCGCAGTATTTT. This translates into CASSQDPGTRARPAQYF. V usage is TRBV4-2 and J usage is TRBJ2-3; 8 bases agree with TRBD2. In germline, CDR1 is LGHNA, CDR2 YNFKEQ. V shed 0 bases, J shed 10 bases, and the junction held 15 bases outside the gene matches. The length of the CDR3 is 17 residues.

The chain employs TRBV12-3 or TRBV12-4 and TRBJ2-5; D is tentatively TRBD1 or TRBD2 (5 bases each). TRBJ2-7 matches the DNA end more closely, so the J call is doubtful. CDR3 length: 14 residues. DNA for the CDR3: TGTGCCAGCAGTTTTTTGGGGGTTTGCGACGAGCAGTACTTC. Translated: CASSFLGVCDEQYF.

The table lists this clonotype with many counts. The rearrangement links TRBV5-1 to TRBJ2-7; 7 bases are shared with TRBD1. The CDR3 is made up of 13 amino acids. V gave up 2 bases and J gave up 4 bases; unmatched junction bases: 3. Germline V gives CDR1 SGHRS, CDR2 YFSETQ. CDR3 nucleotide sequence: TGCGCCAGCAGCTTACAGGGGAAGTACGAGCAGTACTTC. As protein: CASSLQGKYEQYF.

The chain employs TRBV13 and TRBJ2-3, with a weak D call TRBD1 (6 bases). Germline CDR1 PRHDT, CDR2 FYEKMQ (reference sequence). The CDR3 sequence is 17 residues long. V was pared by 5 bases and J by 4 bases, with 22 bases between. The CDR3 sequence: CASSGEGTSAGPDTQYF. The CDR3 bases are TGTGCCAGCAGCGGAGAGGGGACATCCGCGGGCCCAGATACGCAGTATTTT.

About this clonotype: Relative to the germline gene, one junction end is altered; a read error may explain this. This sequence joins TRBV4-2 and TRBJ1-5; D gene unclear. CDR1 and CDR2 from the germline V gene are LGHNA and YNFKEQ. CDR3 size: 14 residues. The CDR3 here is CASSQEARDQSQHF. CDR3 coding DNA: TGTGCCAGCAGCCAAGAGGCGAGAGATCAGTCCCAGCATTTT.

This chain links TRBV29-1 with TRBJ1-2; D unresolved. The V gene lost 5 bases and the J gene lost 5 bases, with 15 bases spanning the gap. The CDR3 loop spans 13 amino acids. CDR1 is SQVTM and CDR2 is ANQGSEA in the germline V gene. CDR3 sequence reads: CSVTTGKGYGYTF. The CDR3 coding sequence is TGCAGCGTTACGACTGGGAAGGGATATGGCTACACCTTC.

The rearrangement joins TRBV2 to TRBJ1-5, with TRBD1 matching 8 bases. The J segment lost 6 bases and the V segment lost 6 bases, leaving 4 bases of the junction unmatched. CDR1 SNHLY and CDR2 FYNNEI come from the germline V gene. CDR3 length: 13 residues. CDR3 sequence: CASSSGGTQPQHF. The CDR3 DNA sequence: TGTGCCAGCAGCTCAGGGGGCACTCAGCCCCAGCATTTT.

This clonotype was observed a few times. The chain employs TRBV20-1 and TRBJ1-2; possibly TRBD1 for D (5 bases). The germline V and J ends were trimmed by 3 bases and 2 bases, with 10 bases remaining between them. Germline V lookup: CDR1 DFQATT, CDR2 SNEGSKA (reference sequence). The CDR3 consists of 13 residues. This CDR3 reads CSARRDGNYGYTF. The CDR3 region has the DNA TGCAGTGCTAGGAGGGACGGGAACTATGGCTACACCTTC.

J is TRBJ1-2 and V is TRBV2; 12 nucleotides align to TRBD1. This CDR3 is built from 15 residues. Germline CDR1 is SNHLY and CDR2 is FYNNEI. J gave up 6 bases and V 4 bases, and 6 bases lay outside the gene matches. CDR3 protein: CASSVRGQGAHGYTF. Written as DNA, the CDR3 is TGTGCCAGCAGTGTTAGGGGACAGGGGGCGCATGGCTACACCTTC.

To note about this clonotype: The germline gene is not matched at one end of the junction; a read error may be the cause. The V gene is TRBV11-1, the J gene TRBJ1-1; TRBD1 agrees at 8 bases. The germline V gene has CDR1 SGHAT and CDR2 FQDESV (reference sequence). The CDR3 has 14 amino acids. CDR3: CASNLPGQAGEAFF. In DNA, the CDR3 is TGTGCCAGCAACTTACCGGGACAGGCCGGGGAAGCTTTCTTT.

This clonotype turned up a few times. The V call is TRBV7-2, the J call TRBJ2-4; D might be TRBD1 or TRBD2, each matching 6 bases. This CDR3 is 15 amino acids long. The germline CDR1 and CDR2 sequences are SGHTA and FQGNSA. Trimming shortened V by 6 bases and J by 8 bases, and 20 bases separated the two germline ends. The CDR3 DNA sequence: TGTGCCAGCAGTTCCCGTACCGGGGGCGAAGACATTCAGTACTTC. This codes for CASSSRTGGEDIQYF.